This entry lists 15 T cell receptor beta chains sequenced from one sample in a study of T and B cells in COVID-19 patients. Each TRB amplification used roughly 230-550 ng of genomic DNA from blood. TRB rearrangements were amplified by multiplex PCR with BIOMED2 TRB-A/B primers. TCRdb called the multiplex PCR reads again in MiXCR, with one record for every CDR3 protein. Of 6,000 or so distinct CDR3 sequences listed, about a third are singletons. Sequenced: blood. The receptors stem from a human donor with active COVID-19.

This clonotype was detected only a few times. The rearrangement links TRBV6-1 to TRBJ1-2, with TRBD1 matching over 7 bases. This CDR3 is 15 amino acids long. Germline V lookup: CDR1 MNHNS, CDR2 SASEGT. Losses at the gene ends were 4 bases for V and 7 bases for J; bases not matched to a gene: 12. Here the CDR3 reads CASSGRQGTVSGYTF. The CDR3 coding sequence is TGTGCCAGCAGTGGAAGACAGGGAACGGTTAGTGGCTACACCTTC.

This clonotype was found a few times. The chain carries TRBV19 and TRBJ1-5; 9 bases are shared with TRBD1. J lost 6 bases, V lost 5 bases, and 8 bases had no gene match. Germline-derived CDR1 and CDR2 are LNHDA and SQIVND (reference sequence). This CDR3 region has 15 residues. Here the CDR3 DNA reads TGTGCCAGTAGTGTACCGGGACAGGGAACTCAGCCCCAGCATTTT. Its translation is CASSVPGQGTQPQHF.

The gene calls are TRBV4-3 and TRBJ2-3, with a weak D call TRBD2 (6 bases). Trimming took 4 bases from V and 2 from J, leaving 13 bases between them. The CDR3 has 15 residues. In germline, CDR1 is LGHNA, CDR2 YSLEER. The CDR3 reads CASSRSWDFTDTQYF. The CDR3 coding sequence is TGCGCCAGCAGCCGAAGTTGGGACTTCACAGATACGCAGTATTTT.

The rearrangement links TRBV11-1 to TRBJ1-2; 10 nucleotides align to TRBD1. This CDR3 is built from 13 residues. From germline, CDR1 is SGHAT and CDR2 FQDESV (reference sequence). Trimming took 5 bases from V and 8 from J; bases not matched to a gene: 5. The CDR3 sequence is CASSPRDRGGYTF. CDR3 in DNA: TGTGCCAGCAGCCCAAGGGACAGGGGCGGCTACACCTTC.

V and J are TRBV6-5 and TRBJ2-5, with TRBD1 as a possible D gene (5 bases). Germline V CDR1 and CDR2: MNHEY, SVGAGI. Trimming shortened V by 5 bases and J by 4 bases, and 11 bases separated the two germline ends. The CDR3 runs to 13 residues. CDR3 loop: CASSPQGGETQYF. In nucleotides, the CDR3 is TGTGCCAGCAGTCCCCAGGGTGGAGAGACCCAGTACTTC.

The sample holds a few counts of this clonotype. The CDR3 coding sequence is TGTGCCAGCAGCAAAGGGACAGGGACATGGAACACTGAAGCTTTCTTT. It codes for CASSKGTGTWNTEAFF. The V call is TRBV12-3 or TRBV12-4, the J call TRBJ1-1; 9 bases are a match to TRBD1. The CDR3 consists of 16 residues. The V gene end was trimmed by 6 bases and the J gene end by 1 base; junction bases not matched to a gene: 9.

The J gene is TRBJ2-3, the V gene TRBV6-4; tentative D call: TRBD1 (6 bases). Trimming stripped 3 bases from V and 3 bases from J, with 13 bases between. This CDR3 is 15 amino acids long. The germline V gene has CDR1 MRHNA and CDR2 SNTAGT. CDR3 sequence (DNA): TGTGCCAGCAGTGAAAGTCAGGGGCAGACAGATACGCAGTATTTT. It yields the protein CASSESQGQTDTQYF.

This clonotype was seen a handful of times. The J gene is TRBJ2-7, the V gene TRBV27, with 9 bases identical to TRBD1. The CDR3 loop spans 15 amino acids. Germline V gene data show CDR1 as MNHEY and CDR2 as SMNVEV (reference sequence). J gave up 5 bases and V 0 bases, and 5 bases lay outside the gene matches. CDR3 region: CASSLSGTGSHEQYF. The CDR3 DNA reads as TGTGCCAGCAGTTTATCCGGGACAGGGAGCCACGAGCAGTACTTC.

J is TRBJ1-2 and V is TRBV19; TRBD1 agrees at 9 bases. The CDR3 extends over 13 amino acids. Trimming removed 7 bases from V and 6 bases from J; junction bases left unmatched: 6. Germline V gene data show CDR1 as LNHDA and CDR2 as SQIVND (reference sequence). In DNA form, the CDR3 reads TGTGCCAGTACCAGAGGACAGGGGAATGGCTACACCTTC. Translating it yields CASTRGQGNGYTF.

This clonotype is medium-sized in the sample. The rearrangement links TRBV27 to TRBJ2-2; 7 bases fit TRBD2. V lost 5 bases to trimming and J lost 0 bases; unmatched junction nucleotides: 9. The CDR3 contains 17 residues. The germline V gene encodes CDR1 MNHEY and CDR2 SMNVEV (reference sequence). The CDR3 nucleotides are TGTGCCAGCAGTCCAGCACTAGCGACCGCGAACACCGGGGAGCTGTTTTTT. Protein: CASSPALATANTGELFF.

This clonotype appeared many times. This chain joins TRBV18 and TRBJ1-2, with 11 bases identical to TRBD1. CDR1 and CDR2 from the germline V gene are KGHSH and LQKENI. This CDR3 has 13 residues. V lost 3 bases, J lost 6 bases, and 0 bases stayed unmatched. The CDR3 coding sequence is TGTGCCAGCTCACCGGGACAGGGGGATGGCTACACCTTC. Amino acid sequence: CASSPGQGDGYTF.

In DNA form, the CDR3 reads TGTGCCAGTAGACTCGGCGGAGTTAACACCGGGGAGCTGTTTTTT. Amino acids: CASRLGGVNTGELFF. The J gene is TRBJ2-2, the V gene TRBV19; D uncertain. Germline V CDR1 and CDR2: LNHDA, SQIVND (reference sequence). With 6 bases removed from V and 2 bases from J, the gap between germline ends came to 13 bases. The CDR3 covers 15 residues.

The chain employs TRBV28 and TRBJ2-7, with a weak D call TRBD1 (7 bases). Per the germline V gene, CDR1 is MDHEN and CDR2 is SYDVKM. The CDR3 contains 15 residues. V shed 2 bases and J shed 1 base, with 12 bases lying between them. The CDR3 sequence: CASSLAAGGSYEQYF. Written as DNA, the CDR3 is TGTGCCAGCAGTTTAGCTGCAGGGGGGTCCTACGAGCAGTACTTC. The entire variable domain, with the rest obtained from reference TRBV28 and TRBJ2-7, is as follows: DVKVTQSSRYLVKRTGEKVFLECVQDMDHENMFWYRQDPGLGLRLIYFSYDVKMKEKGDIPEGYSVSREKKERFSLILESASTNQTSMYLCASSLAAGGSYEQYFGPGTRLTVT.

This clonotype was observed a handful of times. This rearrangement joins TRBV12-3 or TRBV12-4 to TRBJ2-2, with TRBD1 identical over 7 bases. The trim removed 6 bases at V and 2 bases at J, leaving 6 bases unmatched. CDR3 length: 15 residues. The CDR3: CASSPHRGNTGELFF. DNA for the CDR3: TGTGCCAGCAGCCCTCACAGGGGAAACACCGGGGAGCTGTTTTTT.

Turning to this clonotype: A much larger clone differs from this one at a single base, so this may be a read error. The chain couples TRBV19 to TRBJ1-5; no clear D gene. Germline V lookup: CDR1 LNHDA, CDR2 SQIVND (reference sequence). The CDR3 contains 14 residues. V shed 5 bases and J shed 4 bases, with 12 bases lying between them. In DNA, the CDR3 is TGTGCCAGTAGTCCTGACGTAGAAAATCAGCCCCAGCATTTT. Protein product: CASSPDVENQPQHF.